This paragraph covers one T cell receptor beta chain sequence. Its antigen is not identified. Germline-derived CDR1 and CDR2 are MNHEY and SVGAGI. The germline V and J ends were trimmed by 3 bases and 6 bases, with 11 bases remaining between them. This CDR3 region has 13 residues. Terminally differentiated effector memory CD45RA+ cells were excluded by CCR7 positive selection of CD45RO-negative cells. The sample is drawn from a study of shared clonotypes between healthy human individuals. Study-wide findings and caveats: Sorted-subset sequencing was shown by rarefaction to be incomplete despite large depth.

Sequencing was performed with immunoSEQ multiplex PCR; in TCRdb, only in-frame clones are kept and a portion is missing. There are 550,000 to 750,000 clones in the sample; roughly nine tenths occur only once, and approximately 24% lies in the top ten. V is TRBV6-5 and J is TRBJ1-2; TRBD1 might be the D (5 bases). The TCR sequence derives from a man aged 30 to 45 in good health. Sequencing was done on a sample of naive CD8+ T cells sorted from blood. The CDR3, as DNA: TGTGCCAGCAGTTATGCCAGGGCTCATGGCTACACCTTC. It translates to CASSYARAHGYTF.